A single TCR beta chain is shown here with its context. A much larger clonotype is one base distant, so this may be a read error. This sample stems from a study of T-cell reconstitution after alpha-beta-depleted transplantation in children. The CDR3 sequence is 15 residues long. The germline V gene encodes CDR1 LGHDT and CDR2 YNNKEL (reference sequence). Unique molecular identifiers were incorporated when the TCRbeta library was constructed. TCRdb used MiXCR to reprocess the PCR reads, holding one entry per CDR3 protein. There are about 260,000 distinct CDR3 sequences in the sample; 8.2% occur only once, and approximately 6.3% lies in the top ten.

The genes are TRBV3-1 and TRBJ2-1; D remains ambiguous. This clonotype was sampled from a male patient younger than 18 who had a stem cell transplant for acute lymphoblastic leukemia, so the T cells may come from the graft donor. Sequencing was performed on PBMCs, mostly from graft donor cells, taken 180 days after TCRalphabeta/CD19-depleted stem cell transplant. The CDR3 here is CACSLLSGFHNEQFF. The DNA of the CDR3 is TGTGCCTGCAGCCTCCTTTCGGGTTTCCACAATGAGCAGTTCTTC.